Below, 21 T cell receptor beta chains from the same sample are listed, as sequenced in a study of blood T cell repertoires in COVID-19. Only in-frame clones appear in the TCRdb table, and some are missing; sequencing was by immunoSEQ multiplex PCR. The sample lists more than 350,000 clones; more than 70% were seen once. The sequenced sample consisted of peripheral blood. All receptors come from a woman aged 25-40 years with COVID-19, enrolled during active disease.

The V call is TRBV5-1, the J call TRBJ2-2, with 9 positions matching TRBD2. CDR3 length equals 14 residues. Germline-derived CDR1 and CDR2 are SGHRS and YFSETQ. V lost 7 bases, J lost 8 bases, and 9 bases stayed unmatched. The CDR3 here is CASGIAGVKGELFF. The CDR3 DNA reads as TGCGCCAGCGGGATAGCGGGAGTGAAGGGGGAGCTGTTTTTT. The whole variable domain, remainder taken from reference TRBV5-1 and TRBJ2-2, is KAGVTQTPRYLIKTRGQQVTLSCSPISGHRSVSWYQQTPGQGLQFLFEYFSETQRNKGNFPGRFSGRQFSNSRSEMNVSTLELGDSALYLCASGIAGVKGELFFGEGSRLTVL.

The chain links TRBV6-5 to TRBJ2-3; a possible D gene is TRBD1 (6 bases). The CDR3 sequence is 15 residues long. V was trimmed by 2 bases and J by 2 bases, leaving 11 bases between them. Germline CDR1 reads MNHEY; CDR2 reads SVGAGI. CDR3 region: CASSYDRYTTDTQYF. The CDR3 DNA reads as TGTGCCAGCAGTTACGACAGGTATACCACAGATACGCAGTATTTT.

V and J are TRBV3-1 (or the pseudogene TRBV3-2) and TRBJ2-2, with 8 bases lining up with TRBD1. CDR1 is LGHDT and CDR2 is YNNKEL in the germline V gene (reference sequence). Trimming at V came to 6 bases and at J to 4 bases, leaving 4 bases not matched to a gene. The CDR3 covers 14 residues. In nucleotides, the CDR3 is TGTGCCAGCAGGCAGGGGGCTACCACCGGGGAGCTGTTTTTT. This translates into CASRQGATTGELFF.

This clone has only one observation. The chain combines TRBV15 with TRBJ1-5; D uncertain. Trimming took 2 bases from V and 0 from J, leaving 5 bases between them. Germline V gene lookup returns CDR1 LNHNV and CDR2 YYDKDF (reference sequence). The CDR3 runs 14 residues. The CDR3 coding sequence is TGTGCCACCAGCAGACGAGATAGCAATCAGCCCCAGCATTTT. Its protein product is CATSRRDSNQPQHF.

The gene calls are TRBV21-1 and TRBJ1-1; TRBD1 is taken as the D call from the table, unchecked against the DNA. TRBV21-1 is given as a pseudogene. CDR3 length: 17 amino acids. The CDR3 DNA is TGTGCCAGCAGCAAAAGGAGGGACAGGCCTCCGAACACTGAAGCTTTCTTT. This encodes CASSKRRDRPPNTEAFF.

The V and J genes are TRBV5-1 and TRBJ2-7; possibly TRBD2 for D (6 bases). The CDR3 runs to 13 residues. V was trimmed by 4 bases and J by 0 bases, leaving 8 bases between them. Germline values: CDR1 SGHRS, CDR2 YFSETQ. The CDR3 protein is CASSPGSSYEQYF. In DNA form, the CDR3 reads TGCGCCAGCAGCCCCGGGAGCTCCTACGAGCAGTACTTC.

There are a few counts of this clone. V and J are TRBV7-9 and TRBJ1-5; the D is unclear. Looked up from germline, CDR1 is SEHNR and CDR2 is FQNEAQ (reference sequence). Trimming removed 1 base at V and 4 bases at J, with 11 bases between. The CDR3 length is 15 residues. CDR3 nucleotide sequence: TGTGCCAGCAGCTTAGGAGGAGCGTCAAATCAGCCCCAGCATTTT. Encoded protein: CASSLGGASNQPQHF.

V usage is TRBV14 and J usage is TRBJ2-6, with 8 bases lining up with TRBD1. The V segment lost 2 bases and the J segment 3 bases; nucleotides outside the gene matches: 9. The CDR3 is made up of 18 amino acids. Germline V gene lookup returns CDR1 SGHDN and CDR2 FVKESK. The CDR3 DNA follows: TGTGCCAGCAGCCAAAGGACAGGGACTTCTTTTGGGGCCAACGTCCTGACTTTC. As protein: CASSQRTGTSFGANVLTF.

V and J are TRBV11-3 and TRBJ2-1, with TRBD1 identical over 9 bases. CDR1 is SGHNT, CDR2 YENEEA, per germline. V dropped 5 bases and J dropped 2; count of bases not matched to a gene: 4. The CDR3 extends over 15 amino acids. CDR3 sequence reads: CASSTRTGAYNEQFF. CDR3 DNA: TGTGCCAGCAGCACCCGGACAGGGGCCTACAATGAGCAGTTCTTC.

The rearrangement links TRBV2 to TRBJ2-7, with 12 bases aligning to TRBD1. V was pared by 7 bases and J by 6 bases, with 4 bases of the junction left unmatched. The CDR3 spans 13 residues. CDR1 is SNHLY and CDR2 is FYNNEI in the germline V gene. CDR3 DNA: TGTGCCAGCATCCGGGACAGGGGGCGCGAGCAGTACGTC. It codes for CASIRDRGREQYV.

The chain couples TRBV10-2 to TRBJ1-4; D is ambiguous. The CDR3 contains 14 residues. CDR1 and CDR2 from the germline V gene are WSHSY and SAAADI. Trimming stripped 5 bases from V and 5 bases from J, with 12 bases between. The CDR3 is CASSWAEANEKLFF. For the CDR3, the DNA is TGCGCCAGCAGTTGGGCTGAAGCCAATGAAAAACTGTTTTTT.

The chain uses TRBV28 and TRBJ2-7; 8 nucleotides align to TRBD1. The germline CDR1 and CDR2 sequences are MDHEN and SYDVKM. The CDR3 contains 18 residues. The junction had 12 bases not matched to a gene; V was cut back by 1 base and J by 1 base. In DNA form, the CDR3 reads TGTGCCAGCAGTTTATTTTCCCGGACAGGGCCACCTTCCTACGAGCAGTACGTC. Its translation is CASSLFSRTGPPSYEQYV.

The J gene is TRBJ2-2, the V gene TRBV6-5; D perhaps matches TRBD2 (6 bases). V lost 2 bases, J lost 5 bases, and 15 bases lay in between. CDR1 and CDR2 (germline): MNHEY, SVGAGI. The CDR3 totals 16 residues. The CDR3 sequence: CASSYPGGPGTGELFF. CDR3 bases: TGTGCCAGCAGTTACCCCGGAGGGCCGGGGACCGGGGAGCTGTTTTTT.

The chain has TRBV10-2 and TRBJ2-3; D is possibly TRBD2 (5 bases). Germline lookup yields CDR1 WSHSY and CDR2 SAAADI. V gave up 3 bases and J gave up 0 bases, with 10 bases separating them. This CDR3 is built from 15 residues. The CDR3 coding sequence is TGCGCCAGCAGTGACGCAGCGGCTAGCACAGATACGCAGTATTTT. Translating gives CASSDAAASTDTQYF.

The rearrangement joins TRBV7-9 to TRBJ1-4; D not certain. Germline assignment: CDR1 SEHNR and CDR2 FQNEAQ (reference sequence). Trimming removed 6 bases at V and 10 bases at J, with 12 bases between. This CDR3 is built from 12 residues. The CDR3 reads CASRHERGKLFF. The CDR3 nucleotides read TGTGCCAGCAGGCATGAACGGGGAAAACTGTTTTTT.

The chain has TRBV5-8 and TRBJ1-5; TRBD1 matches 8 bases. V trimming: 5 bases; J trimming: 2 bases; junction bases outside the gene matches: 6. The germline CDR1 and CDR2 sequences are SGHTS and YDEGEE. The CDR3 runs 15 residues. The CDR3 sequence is CASSSGQGGNQPQHF. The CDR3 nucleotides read TGTGCCAGCAGTTCCGGACAGGGTGGCAATCAGCCCCAGCATTTT.

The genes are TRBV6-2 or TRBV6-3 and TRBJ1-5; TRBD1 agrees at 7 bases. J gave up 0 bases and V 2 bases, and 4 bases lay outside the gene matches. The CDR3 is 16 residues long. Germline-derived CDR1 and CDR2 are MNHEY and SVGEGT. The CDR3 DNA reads TGTGCCAGCAGTTACCGGGACAGACATAGCAATCAGCCCCAGCATTTT. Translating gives CASSYRDRHSNQPQHF.

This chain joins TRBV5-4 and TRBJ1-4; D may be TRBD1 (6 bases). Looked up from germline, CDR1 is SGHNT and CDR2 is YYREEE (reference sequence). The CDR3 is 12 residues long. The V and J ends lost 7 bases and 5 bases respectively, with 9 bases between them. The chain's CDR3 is CASGTGNEKLFF. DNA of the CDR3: TGTGCCAGCGGTACAGGGAATGAAAAACTGTTTTTT.

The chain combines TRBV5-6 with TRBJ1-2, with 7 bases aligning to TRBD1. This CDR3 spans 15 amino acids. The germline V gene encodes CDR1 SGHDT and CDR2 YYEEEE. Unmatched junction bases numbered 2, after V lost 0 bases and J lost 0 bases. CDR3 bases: TGTGCCAGCAGCTTGGGGGACAGCACTAACTATGGCTACACCTTC. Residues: CASSLGDSTNYGYTF.

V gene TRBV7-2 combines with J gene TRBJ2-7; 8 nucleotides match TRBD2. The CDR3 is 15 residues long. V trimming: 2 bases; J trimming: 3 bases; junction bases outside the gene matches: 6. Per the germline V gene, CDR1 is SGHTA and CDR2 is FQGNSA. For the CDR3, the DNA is TGTGCCAGCAGCTTACTCTCGGCGGGAGGCTACGAGCAGTACGTC. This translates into CASSLLSAGGYEQYV.

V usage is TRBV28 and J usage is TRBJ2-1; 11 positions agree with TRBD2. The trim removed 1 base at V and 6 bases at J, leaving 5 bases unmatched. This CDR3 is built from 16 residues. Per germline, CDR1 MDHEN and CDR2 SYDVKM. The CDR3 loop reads CASSLSLAGVGNEQFF. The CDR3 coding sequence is TGTGCCAGCAGTTTATCACTAGCGGGGGTCGGCAATGAGCAGTTCTTC. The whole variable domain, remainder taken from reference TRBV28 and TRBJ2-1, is DVKVTQSSRYLVKRTGEKVFLECVQDMDHENMFWYRQDPGLGLRLIYFSYDVKMKEKGDIPEGYSVSREKKERFSLILESASTNQTSMYLCASSLSLAGVGNEQFFGPGTRLTVL.